This TCR beta chain originates from a study of T cell responses to AZD1222 COVID-19 vaccine. Findings of the study overall: Scientists sampled the repertoires only once the peak T cell response had passed.

CDR3 size: 14 residues. The V end was cut by 7 bases, the J end by 2 bases, with 11 bases between. From germline, CDR1 is MDHEN and CDR2 SYDVKM. The table came from immunoSEQ multiplex PCR; TCRdb's copy has only in-frame clones and leaves some out. The table includes approximately 100,000 clones, roughly 90% detected once. Remarks on this clone: The antigen remains unidentified.

This clonotype was sampled from an adult in good health. The input for sequencing was peripheral blood, taken on day 0 of AZD1222 vaccination. The V call is TRBV28, the J call TRBJ1-4, with D perhaps TRBD1 (6 bases). CDR3 protein: CASTRGHTNEKLFF. In DNA form, the CDR3 reads TGTGCCAGCACCAGGGGTCACACTAATGAAAAACTGTTTTTT.